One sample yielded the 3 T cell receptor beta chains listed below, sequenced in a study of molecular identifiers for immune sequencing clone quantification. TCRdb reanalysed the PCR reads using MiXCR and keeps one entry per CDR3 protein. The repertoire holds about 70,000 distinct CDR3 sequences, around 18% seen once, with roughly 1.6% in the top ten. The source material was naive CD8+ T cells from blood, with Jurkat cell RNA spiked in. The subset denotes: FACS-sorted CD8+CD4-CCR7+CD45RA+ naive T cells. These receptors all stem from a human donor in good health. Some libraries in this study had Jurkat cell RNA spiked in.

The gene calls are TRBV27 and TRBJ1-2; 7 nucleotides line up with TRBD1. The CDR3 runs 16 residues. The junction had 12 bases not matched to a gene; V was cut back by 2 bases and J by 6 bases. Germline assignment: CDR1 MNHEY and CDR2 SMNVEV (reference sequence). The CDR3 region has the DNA TGTGCCAGCAGTTTAGGACACAGGGGCCCGCTCGATGGCTACACCTTC. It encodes CASSLGHRGPLDGYTF.

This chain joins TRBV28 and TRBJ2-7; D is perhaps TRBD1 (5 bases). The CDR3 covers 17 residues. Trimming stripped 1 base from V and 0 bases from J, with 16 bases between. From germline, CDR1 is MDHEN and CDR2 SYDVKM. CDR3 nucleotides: TGTGCCAGCAGTTTATTACCAGGGCGGCCCAACTCCTACGAGCAGTACTTC. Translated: CASSLLPGRPNSYEQYF.

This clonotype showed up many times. CDR3 residues: CASTGIRDIRGSYNSPLHF. The CDR3 nucleotides read TGTGCCAGCACCGGTATCCGGGACATCCGTGGCTCCTATAATTCACCCCTCCACTTT. The chain recombines TRBV28 with TRBJ1-6; D is possibly TRBD1 (6 bases). Per germline, CDR1 MDHEN and CDR2 SYDVKM. Trimming shortened V by 7 bases and J by 0 bases, and 22 bases separated the two germline ends. The CDR3 spans 19 residues.